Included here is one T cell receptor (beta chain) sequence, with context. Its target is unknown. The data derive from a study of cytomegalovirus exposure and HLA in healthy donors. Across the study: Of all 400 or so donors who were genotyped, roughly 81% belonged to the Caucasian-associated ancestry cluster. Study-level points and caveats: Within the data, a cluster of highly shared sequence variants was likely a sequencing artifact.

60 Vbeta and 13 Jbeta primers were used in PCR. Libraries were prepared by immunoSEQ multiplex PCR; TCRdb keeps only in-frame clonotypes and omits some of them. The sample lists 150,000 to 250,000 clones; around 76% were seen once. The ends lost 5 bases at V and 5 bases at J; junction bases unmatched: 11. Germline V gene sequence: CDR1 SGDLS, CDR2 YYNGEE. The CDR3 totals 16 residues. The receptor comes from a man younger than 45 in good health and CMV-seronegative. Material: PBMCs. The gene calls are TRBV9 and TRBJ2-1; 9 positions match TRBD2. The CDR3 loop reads CASSAGGAGGHNEQFF. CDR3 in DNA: TGTGCCAGCAGTGCAGGAGGCGCGGGAGGGCACAATGAGCAGTTCTTC.